These 28 T cell receptor beta chains share one sample of origin, sequenced in a study of metastatic and nonmetastatic thyroid tumors. TCRdb reassembled clones from the PCR reads with MiXCR. The sample has roughly 34,000 clones, 35% seen once. Patients underwent thyroid surgery, and none had received any treatment before it. The sequenced sample consisted of tumor tissue. All receptors come from a female donor with papillary thyroid cancer or a benign thyroid nodule (not recorded which). Some clones in this sample may be carry-over from other donors' samples.

The chain couples TRBV6-2 or TRBV6-3 to TRBJ2-1; TRBD1 matches at 9 bases. The germline V gene encodes CDR1 MNHEY and CDR2 SVGEGT. V dropped 4 bases and J dropped 5; count of bases not matched to a gene: 3. CDR3 length equals 14 residues. CDR3 DNA: TGTGCCAGCAGTTCCTGGGACAGGGACAATGAGCAGTTCTTC. Its protein is CASSSWDRDNEQFF.

This clone showed up just once. This sequence joins TRBV4-1 and TRBJ1-2, with D possibly being TRBD1 (5 bases). The CDR3 length is 14 residues. Deletions cut 0 bases from V and 2 bases from J, with 7 bases between. The germline gives CDR1 MGHRA, CDR2 YSYEKL. The CDR3 nucleotides read TGCGCCAGCAGCCAAGAGTCAGGGAACTATGGCTACACCTTC. This translates into CASSQESGNYGYTF.

This clone was found many times. CDR3 amino acids: CASKTSGTSGYNEQFF. DNA for the CDR3: TGTGCCAGCAAGACGTCCGGGACTAGCGGATACAATGAGCAGTTCTTC. The chain recombines TRBV27 with TRBJ2-1, with 11 bases aligning to TRBD2. Germline CDR1 is MNHEY and CDR2 is SMNVEV (reference sequence). V lost 7 bases to trimming and J lost 4 bases; unmatched junction nucleotides: 9. The CDR3 length is 16 residues.

This clone was seen a handful of times. CDR3 coding DNA: TGTGCCAGCAGTTACCCGGGGTCCAATGAGCAGTTCTTC. It translates to CASSYPGSNEQFF. The chain recombines TRBV6-2 or TRBV6-3 with TRBJ2-1; a possible D gene is TRBD2 (5 bases). Trimming left V 2 bases short and J 6 bases short, with 8 bases between. Germline CDR1 and CDR2: MNHEY and SVGEGT. CDR3 length: 13 amino acids.

This clone has more than one count but fewer than ten. The rearrangement uses TRBV19 and TRBJ2-6, with 9 bases lining up with TRBD2. The CDR3 runs to 18 residues. V lost 6 bases, J lost 2 bases, and 11 bases stayed unmatched. Germline V CDR1 and CDR2: LNHDA, SQIVND (reference sequence). The CDR3 DNA sequence: TGTGCCAGTAGAAGGGGGGCTAGCGGGACTGCTGGGGCCAACGTCCTGACTTTC. Protein: CASRRGASGTAGANVLTF.

The CDR3 DNA reads as TGTGCCAGCAATCCTCGGAGGGATCAGCCCCAGCATTTT. This codes for CASNPRRDQPQHF. This sequence joins TRBV19 and TRBJ1-5; no firm D call. Trimming took 9 bases from V and 5 from J, leaving 14 bases between them. The CDR3 has 13 residues. Germline CDR1 LNHDA, CDR2 SQIVND (reference sequence).

Only a few counts were recorded for this clone. The rearrangement links TRBV19 to TRBJ1-2, with 8 bases identical to TRBD1. CDR3 length: 13 amino acids. Germline assignment: CDR1 LNHDA and CDR2 SQIVND (reference sequence). The trim removed 5 bases at V and 7 bases at J, leaving 6 bases unmatched. In DNA form, the CDR3 reads TGTGCCAGTAGTTTCGGACAGGGCGGTGGCTACACCTTC. Translating it yields CASSFGQGGGYTF.

This clone was counted a few times. V is TRBV6-2 or TRBV6-3 and J is TRBJ2-7, with unresolved D. Trimming removed 5 bases from V and 3 bases from J, with 11 bases in between. The V gene's germline CDR1 is MNHEY and CDR2 SVGEGT. The CDR3 totals 13 residues. CDR3 loop: CASSRRSGYEQYF. As DNA, the CDR3 is TGTGCCAGCAGTAGACGGTCTGGCTACGAGCAGTACTTC.

The gene calls are TRBV27 and TRBJ2-2, with D tentatively TRBD1 (6 bases). V lost 2 bases, J lost 7 bases, and 11 bases lay in between. This CDR3 contains 14 residues. Germline V gene data show CDR1 as MNHEY and CDR2 as SMNVEV (reference sequence). Here the CDR3 reads CASSLEQGIGELFF. The CDR3 coding sequence is TGTGCCAGCAGTTTAGAGCAGGGGATCGGGGAGCTGTTTTTT.

This clone has just a few counts. The gene calls are TRBV5-1 and TRBJ1-3; D unclear. The CDR3 length is 15 residues. Germline assignment: CDR1 SGHRS and CDR2 YFSETQ. V was trimmed by 1 base and J by 0 bases, leaving 8 bases between them. The CDR3 region is CASSLYSGSGNTIYF. In DNA form, the CDR3 reads TGCGCCAGCAGCTTGTATTCCGGCTCTGGAAACACCATATATTTT.

At least ten counts were recorded for this clone. The chain joins TRBV4-3 to TRBJ1-1, with no clear D. V dropped 0 bases and J dropped 11 bases, with 16 bases sitting between them. Germline V gene lookup returns CDR1 LGHNA and CDR2 YSLEER. The CDR3 runs 14 residues. CDR3 bases: TGCGCCAGCAGCCAAGACATTTGGGCCTCTTTGGCTTTCTTT. Amino acid sequence: CASSQDIWASLAFF.

The chain joins TRBV7-9 to TRBJ2-1; 8 nucleotides agree with TRBD1. The CDR3 totals 14 residues. V was pared by 8 bases and J by 4 bases, with 7 bases of the junction left unmatched. CDR1 and CDR2 from the germline V gene are SEHNR and FQNEAQ (reference sequence). The CDR3 region has the DNA TGTGCCAGCTTTGGGACAGGATTTTACAATGAGCAGTTCTTC. Translation gives CASFGTGFYNEQFF.

This chain links TRBV30 with TRBJ2-3; D is possibly TRBD1 (5 bases). V dropped 5 bases and J dropped 1 base, with 13 bases sitting between them. This CDR3 comprises 14 residues. In germline, CDR1 is GTSNPN, CDR2 SVGIG (reference sequence). Here the CDR3 DNA reads TGTGCCTGGGAGTCCAGGGCCGGCACAGATACGCAGTATTTT. It specifies CAWESRAGTDTQYF.

The V call is TRBV12-3 or TRBV12-4, the J call TRBJ1-6; TRBD1 aligns across 8 bases. The CDR3 is 13 amino acids. V shed 7 bases, J shed 10 bases, and the junction held 6 bases outside the gene matches. CDR3 nucleotides: TGTGCCAGCACCGGACAGGGTGGGTCACCCCTCCACTTT. Residues: CASTGQGGSPLHF.

This clone came up a few times. The chain combines TRBV30 with TRBJ2-7; D call uncertain. V lost 5 bases to trimming and J lost 3 bases, with 11 bases between them. This CDR3 is 12 amino acids long. Germline CDR1 reads GTSNPN; CDR2 reads SVGIG (reference sequence). This CDR3 is CAWGWAGYEQYF. The CDR3 coding sequence is TGTGCCTGGGGGTGGGCAGGCTACGAGCAGTACTTC.

This sequence joins TRBV6-1 and TRBJ1-2; the D is unclear. Germline V lookup: CDR1 MNHNS, CDR2 SASEGT. V lost 2 bases and J 7 bases, leaving 8 bases between the germline ends. The CDR3 has 12 amino acids. This CDR3 is CASSEYLSGYTF. The DNA of the CDR3 is TGTGCCAGCAGTGAATATTTAAGTGGCTACACCTTC.

The sample holds a few counts of this clone. This chain uses TRBV14 with TRBJ2-2; the D gene is possibly TRBD1 (7 bases). The CDR3 loop spans 17 amino acids. Looked up from germline, CDR1 is SGHDN and CDR2 is FVKESK. V was cut by 1 base and J by 7 bases, with 19 bases left in between. Written as DNA, the CDR3 is TGTGCCAGCAGCCAAGTATGGGACCCAGGGGGGCACGGGGAGCTGTTTTTT. Translation gives CASSQVWDPGGHGELFF.

V usage is TRBV19 and J usage is TRBJ1-3; TRBD1 matches at 7 bases. CDR1 and CDR2 (germline): LNHDA, SQIVND (reference sequence). J was trimmed by 4 bases and V by 7 bases; bases with no gene match: 10. This CDR3 region has 15 residues. The CDR3, as DNA: TGTGCCAGTATTACAACCGGGACAGCCGGAAACACCATATATTTT. Amino acids: CASITTGTAGNTIYF.

This clone was seen a handful of times. The genes are TRBV11-3 and TRBJ2-7; possibly TRBD1 for D (6 bases). Germline lookup yields CDR1 SGHNT and CDR2 YENEEA. The V gene lost 5 bases and the J gene lost 5 bases, with 13 bases spanning the gap. The length of the CDR3 is 13 residues. CDR3 loop: CASSPGHLHEQYF. In DNA form, the CDR3 reads TGTGCCAGCAGCCCGGGACACTTACACGAGCAGTACTTC.

By share, this clone counts as medium-sized. The genes are TRBV20-1 and TRBJ2-3, with 7 bases fitting TRBD2. CDR3 length: 14 amino acids. CDR1 and CDR2 from the germline V gene are DFQATT and SNEGSKA (reference sequence). The V segment lost 3 bases and the J segment 1 base; nucleotides outside the gene matches: 4. DNA for the CDR3: TGCAGTGCTAGGGCGGGAGTTGGCACAGATACGCAGTATTTT. The encoded protein is CSARAGVGTDTQYF.

Only a few counts were recorded for this clone. This chain connects TRBV12-3 or TRBV12-4 to TRBJ1-2; the D is unclear. The CDR3 loop spans 11 amino acids. V lost 8 bases to trimming and J lost 8 bases, with 12 bases between them. The CDR3 bases are TGTGCCAGCGGGCAAACGAGCGGCTACACCTTC. Protein sequence: CASGQTSGYTF.

The chain uses TRBV2 and TRBJ2-5; D is perhaps TRBD1 (6 bases). Per the germline V gene, CDR1 is SNHLY and CDR2 is FYNNEI. CDR3 length equals 13 residues. Trimming removed 8 bases at V and 2 bases at J, with 12 bases between. Here the CDR3 reads CASASGQQETQYF. The CDR3 DNA sequence: TGTGCCAGCGCTTCGGGACAACAAGAGACCCAGTACTTC.

This sequence joins TRBV7-3 and TRBJ1-1, with D possibly being TRBD1 (5 bases). Germline V gene sequence: CDR1 SGHTA, CDR2 FQGTGA. CDR3 length: 13 amino acids. Trimming took off 5 bases at V and 1 base at J, with 8 bases between the two ends. The CDR3 spells CASSKDRNTEAFF. The DNA of the CDR3 is TGTGCCAGCAGCAAAGACAGGAACACTGAAGCTTTCTTT.

The chain carries TRBV6-1 and TRBJ2-1; 10 bases are shared with TRBD2. J was trimmed by 4 bases and V by 3 bases; bases with no gene match: 6. From germline, CDR1 is MNHNS and CDR2 SASEGT. This CDR3 has 16 residues. This CDR3 reads CASSEYLAGDYNEQFF. DNA for the CDR3: TGTGCCAGCAGTGAGTATCTAGCGGGGGATTACAATGAGCAGTTCTTC.

This clone has more than one count but fewer than ten. A read error may account for a junction end that differs from germline. This chain links TRBV6-2 or TRBV6-3 with TRBJ2-3; D is possibly TRBD2 (6 bases). The CDR3 contains 13 residues. Germline V gene sequence: CDR1 MNHEY, CDR2 SVGEGT. The CDR3 DNA sequence: TGTGCCAGCAGTCGGACTACCACAGGTACGCAGTATTTT. Translated, it gives CASSRTTTGTQYF.

The chain carries TRBV28 and TRBJ1-6; D is perhaps TRBD1 (5 bases). CDR3 length equals 15 residues. CDR1 and CDR2 from the germline V gene are MDHEN and SYDVKM. V was shortened by 5 bases and J by 10 bases, with 18 bases between the two germline ends. The CDR3 here is CASSPWDRRGSPLHF. CDR3 in DNA: TGTGCCAGCAGTCCCTGGGACCGCCGGGGGTCACCCCTCCACTTT. The full variable domain, completed using reference TRBV28 and TRBJ1-6, is DVKVTQSSRYLVKRTGEKVFLECVQDMDHENMFWYRQDPGLGLRLIYFSYDVKMKEKGDIPEGYSVSREKKERFSLILESASTNQTSMYLCASSPWDRRGSPLHFGNGTRLTVT.

Points on this clone: An end of the junction differs from the germline gene, which may be a read error. V gene TRBV20-1 combines with J gene TRBJ2-3, with 7 bases identical to TRBD2. Germline V gene data show CDR1 as DFQATT and CDR2 as SNEGSKA (reference sequence). The CDR3 loop spans 16 amino acids. The CDR3 nucleotides read TGCAGTGCTGGCGGGACTATCGGAAATGGTCGGGATACTCAGTATTTT. As protein: CSAGGTIGNGRDTQYF.

In this sample, this clone turned up many times. The chain uses TRBV7-9 and TRBJ1-1, with 8 nucleotides matching TRBD1. V shed 5 bases, J shed 10 bases, and the junction held 3 bases outside the gene matches. The CDR3 runs 11 residues. CDR1 and CDR2 (germline): SEHNR, FQNEAQ (reference sequence). CDR3 nucleotides: TGTGCCAGCAGCGGAGACAGGGGAGCTTTCTTT. Amino acid sequence: CASSGDRGAFF.